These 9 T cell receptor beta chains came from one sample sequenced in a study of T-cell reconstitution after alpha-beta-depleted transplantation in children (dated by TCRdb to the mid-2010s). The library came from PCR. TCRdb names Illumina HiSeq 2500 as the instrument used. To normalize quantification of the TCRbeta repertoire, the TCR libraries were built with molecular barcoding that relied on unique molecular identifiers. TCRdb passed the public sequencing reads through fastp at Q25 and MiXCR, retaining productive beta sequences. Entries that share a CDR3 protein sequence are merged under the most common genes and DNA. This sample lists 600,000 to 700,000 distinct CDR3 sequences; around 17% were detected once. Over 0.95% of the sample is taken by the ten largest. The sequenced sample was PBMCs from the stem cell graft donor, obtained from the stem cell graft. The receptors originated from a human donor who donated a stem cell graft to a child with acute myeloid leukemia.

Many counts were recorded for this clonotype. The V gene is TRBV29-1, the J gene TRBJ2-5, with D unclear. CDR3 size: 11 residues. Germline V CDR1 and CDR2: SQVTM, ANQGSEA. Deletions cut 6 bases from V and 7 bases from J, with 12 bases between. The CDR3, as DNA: TGCAGCGTGGCGCTGGTGGGGACCCAGTACTTC. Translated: CSVALVGTQYF.

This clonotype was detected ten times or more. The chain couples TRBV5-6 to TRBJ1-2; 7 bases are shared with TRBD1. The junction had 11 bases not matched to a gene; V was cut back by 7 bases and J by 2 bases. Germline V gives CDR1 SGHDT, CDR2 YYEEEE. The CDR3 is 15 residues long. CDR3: CASSPRDRGNYGYTF. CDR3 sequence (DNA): TGTGCCAGCTCTCCGAGGGACAGAGGAAACTATGGCTACACCTTC.

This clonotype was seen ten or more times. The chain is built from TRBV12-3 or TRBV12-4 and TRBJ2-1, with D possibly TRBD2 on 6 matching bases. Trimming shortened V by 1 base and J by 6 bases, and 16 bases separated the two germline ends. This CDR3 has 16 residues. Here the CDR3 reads CASSLGVGLYGNEQFF. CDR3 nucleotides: TGTGCCAGCAGTTTAGGTGTGGGACTGTATGGCAATGAGCAGTTCTTC.

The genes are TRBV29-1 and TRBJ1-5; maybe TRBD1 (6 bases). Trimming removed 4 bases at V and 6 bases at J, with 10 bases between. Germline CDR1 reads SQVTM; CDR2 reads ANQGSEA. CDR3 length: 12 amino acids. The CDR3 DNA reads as TGCAGCGTTGCACAGGGAAGTCAGCCCCAGCATTTT. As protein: CSVAQGSQPQHF.

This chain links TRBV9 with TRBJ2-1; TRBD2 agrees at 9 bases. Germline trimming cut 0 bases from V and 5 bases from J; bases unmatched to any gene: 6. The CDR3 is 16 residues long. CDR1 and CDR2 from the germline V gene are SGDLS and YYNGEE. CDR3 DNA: TGTGCCAGCAGCGTAGGAGGTAGCGGGGGAAACAATGAGCAGTTCTTC. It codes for CASSVGGSGGNNEQFF.

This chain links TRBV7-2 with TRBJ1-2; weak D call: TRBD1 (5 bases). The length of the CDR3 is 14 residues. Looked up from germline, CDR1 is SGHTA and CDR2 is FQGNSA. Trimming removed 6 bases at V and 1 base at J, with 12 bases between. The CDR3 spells CASSSGAGNYGYTF. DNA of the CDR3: TGTGCCAGCAGTTCCGGGGCCGGTAACTATGGCTACACCTTC.

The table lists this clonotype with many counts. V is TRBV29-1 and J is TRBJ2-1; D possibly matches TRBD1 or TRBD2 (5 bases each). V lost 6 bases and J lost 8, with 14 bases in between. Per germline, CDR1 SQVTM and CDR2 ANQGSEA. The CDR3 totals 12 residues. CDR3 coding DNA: TGCAGCGTCACGACAAGAGGGGATGAGCAGTTCTTC. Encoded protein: CSVTTRGDEQFF.

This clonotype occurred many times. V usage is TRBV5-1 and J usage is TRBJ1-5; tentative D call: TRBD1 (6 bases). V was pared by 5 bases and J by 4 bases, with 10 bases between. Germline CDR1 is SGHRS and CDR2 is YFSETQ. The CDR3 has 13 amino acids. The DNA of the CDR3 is TGCGCCAGCAGAGCGGGACAAAATCAGCCCCAGCATTTT. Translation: CASRAGQNQPQHF.

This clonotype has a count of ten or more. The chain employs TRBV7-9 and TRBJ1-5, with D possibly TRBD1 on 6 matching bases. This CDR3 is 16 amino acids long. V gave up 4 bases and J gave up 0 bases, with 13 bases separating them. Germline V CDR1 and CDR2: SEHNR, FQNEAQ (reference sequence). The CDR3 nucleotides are TGTGCCAGCAGCTCAGGGGCGGGATATAGCAATCAGCCCCAGCATTTT. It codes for CASSSGAGYSNQPQHF.